The 2 T cell receptor beta chains given below trace back to one sample, sequenced in a study of cytomegalovirus exposure and HLA in healthy donors. PCR involved 60 Vbeta and 13 Jbeta primers. TCRdb's copy holds only in-frame clones and misses some; the assay was immunoSEQ multiplex PCR. The data contain roughly 160,000 clones, roughly 80% of them singletons. Specimen: PBMCs. These receptors originate from a male donor in good health and CMV-seropositive.

The chain joins TRBV19 to TRBJ2-3; 8 bases map to TRBD2. This CDR3 is 18 amino acids long. CDR1 LNHDA and CDR2 SQIVND come from the germline V gene (reference sequence). J gave up 0 bases and V 6 bases, and 14 bases lay outside the gene matches. The DNA for the CDR3 is TGTGCCAGTAGCTTCCCCAAGGGGGTAGCGGGGAGCACAGATACGCAGTATTTT. Encoded protein: CASSFPKGVAGSTDTQYF. The full variable domain, completed using reference TRBV19 and TRBJ2-3, is DGGITQSPKYLFRKEGQNVTLSCEQNLNHDAMYWYRQDPGQGLRLIYYSQIVNDFQKGDIAEGYSVSREKKESFPLTVTSAQKNPTAFYLCASSFPKGVAGSTDTQYFGPGTRLTVL.

The V call is TRBV7-8, the J call TRBJ2-7; 9 bases line up with TRBD1. CDR1 is SGHVS and CDR2 is FQNEAQ in the germline V gene. V lost 7 bases, J lost 4 bases, and 11 bases stayed unmatched. The CDR3 is 15 residues long. This chain's CDR3 is CASIPLPGQGYEQYF. In nucleotides, the CDR3 is TGTGCCAGCATCCCCCTTCCGGGACAGGGATACGAGCAGTACTTC.